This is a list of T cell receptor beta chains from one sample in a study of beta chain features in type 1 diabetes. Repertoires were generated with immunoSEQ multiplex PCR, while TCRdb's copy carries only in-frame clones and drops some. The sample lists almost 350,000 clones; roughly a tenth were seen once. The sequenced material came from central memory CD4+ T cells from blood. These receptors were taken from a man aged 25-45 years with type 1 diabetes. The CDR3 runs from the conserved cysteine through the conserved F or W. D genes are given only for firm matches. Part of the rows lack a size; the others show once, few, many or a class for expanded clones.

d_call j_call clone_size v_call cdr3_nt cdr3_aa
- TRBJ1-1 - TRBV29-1 TGCAGCGTTGAAAACGGATCGGATGAAGCTTTCTTT CSVENGSDEAFF
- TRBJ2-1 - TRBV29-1 TGCAGCGTTGAATTTGGGTTTTTAGGGAATGAGCAGTTCTTC CSVEFGFLGNEQFF
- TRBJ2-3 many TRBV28 TGTGCCAGCAGTTCGCCTCGGGGCCCAAATACGCAGTATTTT CASSSPRGPNTQYF
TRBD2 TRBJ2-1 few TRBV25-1 TGTGCCAGCAGTGAATCGGGGAGGGATGAGCAGTTCTTC CASSESGRDEQFF
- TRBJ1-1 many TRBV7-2 TGTGCCAGCAGCTTAATCCATATGAACACTGAAGCTTTCTTT CASSLIHMNTEAFF
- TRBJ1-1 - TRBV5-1 TGCGCCAGCAGAACTCAGGTAAACACTGAAGCTTTCTTT CASRTQVNTEAFF
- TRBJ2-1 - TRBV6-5 TGTGCCAGCAGTTACACCGGACAGCTCCGGTGGTTCTTC CASSYTGQLRWFF
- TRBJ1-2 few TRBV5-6 TGTGCCAGCAGCTTGTGGCAGGGCAACTATGGCTACACCTTC CASSLWQGNYGYTF
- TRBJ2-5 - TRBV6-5 TGTGCCAGCAGTTACCGCCCGCGAGAGACCCAGTACTTC CASSYRPRETQYF
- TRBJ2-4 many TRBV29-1 TGCAGCGTTGAGGGGTTAGCCAAAAACATTCAGTACTTC CSVEGLAKNIQYF
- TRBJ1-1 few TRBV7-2 TGTGCCAGCAGCTTCCTAGGGGACACTGAAGCTTTCTTT CASSFLGDTEAFF
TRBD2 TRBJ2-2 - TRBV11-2 TGTGCCAGCAGCTTAACCAGCGGGGCCACCGGGGAGCTGTTTTTT CASSLTSGATGELFF
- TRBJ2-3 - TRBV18 TGTGCCAGCTCAATTCGACAGACTGCTAGCACAGATACGCAGTATTTT CASSIRQTASTDTQYF
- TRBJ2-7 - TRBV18 TGTGCCAGCTCACCACAAGGTGGAGGGATGGGCTACGAGCAGTACTTC CASSPQGGGMGYEQYF
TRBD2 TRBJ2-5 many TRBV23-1 TGCGCCAGCAGTCAAAAAATCCGGGGGGACGGGGAAGAGACCCAGTACTTC CASSQKIRGDGEETQYF
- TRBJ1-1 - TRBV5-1 TGCGCCAGCAGCTTGGCACAGATGAACACTGAAGCTTTCTTT CASSLAQMNTEAFF
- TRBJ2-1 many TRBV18 TGTGCCAGCTCACCAAGAAGGTTCGACGACGTGAGCTCCTACAATGAGCAGTTCTTC CASSPRRFDDVSSYNEQFF
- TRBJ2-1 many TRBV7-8 TGTGCCAGCAGCTCGTATCCCACCCCAGGCGATGAGCAGTTCTTC CASSSYPTPGDEQFF
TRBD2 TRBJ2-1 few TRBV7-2 TGTGCCAGCAGCTTACTGGTAGCGGGGAACAATGAGCAGTTCTTC CASSLLVAGNNEQFF
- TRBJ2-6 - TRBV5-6 TGTGCCAGCAGCTTCGAGCTCTCTGGGGCCAACGTCCTGACTTTC CASSFELSGANVLTF
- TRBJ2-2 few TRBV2 TGTGCCAGCAGTGTGGCACTCAGGACAACCGGGGAGCTGTTTTTT CASSVALRTTGELFF
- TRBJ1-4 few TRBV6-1 TGTGCCAGCACCGAACGTGGGAGCCCGGAGGAAAAACTGTTTTTT CASTERGSPEEKLFF
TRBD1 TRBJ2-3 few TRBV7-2 TGTGCCAGCAGCTTAACCGGACAGGGCACAGATACGCAGTATTTT CASSLTGQGTDTQYF
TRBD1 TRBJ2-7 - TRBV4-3 TGCGCCAGCAGCCTACGGGACAGTGATTACGAGCAGTACTTC CASSLRDSDYEQYF
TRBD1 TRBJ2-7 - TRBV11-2 TGTGCCAGCGGTGGGACAGGGCCCTACGAGCAGTACTTC CASGGTGPYEQYF
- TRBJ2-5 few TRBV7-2 TGTGCCAGCAGCGCTCCAGTAACATTCCAAGAGACCCAGTACTTC CASSAPVTFQETQYF
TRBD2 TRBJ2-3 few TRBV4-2 TGTGCCAGCAGCCGAGCGGGGGGCCCGACAGATACGCAGTATTTT CASSRAGGPTDTQYF
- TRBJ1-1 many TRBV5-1 TGCGCCAGCAGCCCGGGGGCAGGGGATGGGAACACTGAAGCTTTCTTT CASSPGAGDGNTEAFF
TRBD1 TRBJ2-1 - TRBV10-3 TGTGCCATCAGGACGGAGACAGGGAGCAGCTACAATGAGCAGTTCTTC CAIRTETGSSYNEQFF
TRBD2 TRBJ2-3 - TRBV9 TGTGCCAGCACCGTAGGACCTAGCGGGGGACTGAATACGCAGTATTTT CASTVGPSGGLNTQYF
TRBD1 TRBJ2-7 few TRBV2 TGTGCCAGCAAGGTATGGACAGGGGACTACGAGCAGTACTTC CASKVWTGDYEQYF
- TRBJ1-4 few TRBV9 TGTGCCAGCAGCGTAGCCACCTCTCCAGGGAGGGGGGAAAAACTGTTTTTT CASSVATSPGRGEKLFF
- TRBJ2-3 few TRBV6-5 TGTGCCAGCAGTCTTGCACGGGGGAGCGCAGATACGCAGTATTTT CASSLARGSADTQYF
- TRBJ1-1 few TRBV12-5 TGTGCTAGTGGCCGCGAACCGAACACTGAAGCTTTCTTT CASGREPNTEAFF
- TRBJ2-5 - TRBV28 TGTGCCAGCAGTTTATCCGGGGTGCAAGAGACCCAGTACTTC CASSLSGVQETQYF
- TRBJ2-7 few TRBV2 TGTGCCAGCGGGCAGGTCTACGAGCAGTACTTC CASGQVYEQYF
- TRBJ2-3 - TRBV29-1 TGCAGCGTTGACTGGTCGACAGATACGCAGTATTTT CSVDWSTDTQYF
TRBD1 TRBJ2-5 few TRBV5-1 TGCGCCAGCAGCCCGGGACGACAGGGTCAAGAGACCCAGTACTTC CASSPGRQGQETQYF
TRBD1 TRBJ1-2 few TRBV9 TGTGCCAGCAGCGCGGAGGGACAGGGCTGGGGCTACACCTTC CASSAEGQGWGYTF
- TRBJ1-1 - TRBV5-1 TGCGCCAGCAGCCCCGGAGGGGCTGAAGCTTTCTTT CASSPGGAEAFF